This T cell receptor beta chain was observed in a study of control samples from healthy donors and cancer patients. Clones were sequenced by immunoSEQ multiplex PCR, and TCRdb holds only the in-frame ones, with some missing. The sample contains some 71,000 clones, just over 90% of which appear only once. The CDR3 is 13 amino acids. Trimming left V 3 bases short and J 5 bases short, with 11 bases between. Per germline, CDR1 SGHNT and CDR2 YENEEA. This sequence joins TRBV11-3 and TRBJ2-7; no firm D call. Sequencing input: PBMCs. This TCR came from a woman in her forties or fifties with colorectal cancer. The CDR3 loop is CASSFNRRDEQYF. The CDR3 bases are TGTGCCAGCAGCTTTAACAGAAGGGACGAGCAGTACTTC.